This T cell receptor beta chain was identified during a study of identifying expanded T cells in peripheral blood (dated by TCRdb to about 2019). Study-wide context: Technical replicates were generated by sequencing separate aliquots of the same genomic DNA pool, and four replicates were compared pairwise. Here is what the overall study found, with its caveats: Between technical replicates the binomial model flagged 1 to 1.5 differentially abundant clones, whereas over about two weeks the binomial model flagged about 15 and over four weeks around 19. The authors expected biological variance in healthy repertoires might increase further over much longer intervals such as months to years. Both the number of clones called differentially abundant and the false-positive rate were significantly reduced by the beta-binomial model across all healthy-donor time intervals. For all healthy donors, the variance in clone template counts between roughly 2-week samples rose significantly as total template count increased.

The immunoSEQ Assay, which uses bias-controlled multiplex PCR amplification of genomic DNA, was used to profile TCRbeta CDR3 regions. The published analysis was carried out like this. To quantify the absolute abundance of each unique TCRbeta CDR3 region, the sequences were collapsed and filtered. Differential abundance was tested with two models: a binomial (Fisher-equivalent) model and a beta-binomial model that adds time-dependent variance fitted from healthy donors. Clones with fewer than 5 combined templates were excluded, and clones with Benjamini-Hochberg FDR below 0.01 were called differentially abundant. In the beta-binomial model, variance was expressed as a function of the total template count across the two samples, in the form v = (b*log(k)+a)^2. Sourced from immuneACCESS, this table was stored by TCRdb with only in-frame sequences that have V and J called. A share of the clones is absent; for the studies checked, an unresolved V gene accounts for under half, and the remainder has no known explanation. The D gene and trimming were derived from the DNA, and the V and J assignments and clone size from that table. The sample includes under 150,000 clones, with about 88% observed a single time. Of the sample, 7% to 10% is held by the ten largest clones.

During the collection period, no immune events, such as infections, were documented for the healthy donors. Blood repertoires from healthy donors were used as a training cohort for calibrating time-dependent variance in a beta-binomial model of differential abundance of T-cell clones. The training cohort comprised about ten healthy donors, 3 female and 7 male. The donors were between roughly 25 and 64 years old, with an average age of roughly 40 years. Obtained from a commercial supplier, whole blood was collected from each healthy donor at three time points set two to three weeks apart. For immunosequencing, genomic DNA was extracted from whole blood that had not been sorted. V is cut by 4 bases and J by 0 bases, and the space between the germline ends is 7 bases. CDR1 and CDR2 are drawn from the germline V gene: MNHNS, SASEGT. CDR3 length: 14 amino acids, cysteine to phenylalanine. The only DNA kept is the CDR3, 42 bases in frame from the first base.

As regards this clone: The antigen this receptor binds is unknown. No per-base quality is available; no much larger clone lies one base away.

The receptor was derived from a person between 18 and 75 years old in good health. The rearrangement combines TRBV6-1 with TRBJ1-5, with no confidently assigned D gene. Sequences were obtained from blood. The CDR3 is CASSGDDSNQPQHF. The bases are TGTGCCAGCAGTGGCGACGATAGCAATCAGCCCCAGCATTTT.